This TCR beta chain emerged from a study of blood T cell repertoires in COVID-19 (dated by TCRdb to about 2020). Background on the whole study: The collaborator samples originated in the United States, Italy and Spain and spanned the acute and convalescent phases of COVID-19. The material from the prospective study consisted of cDNA or gDNA derived from T cells, B-cell-depleted T cells, or PBMCs. The repertoires were released in a freely available public database intended as a resource for research on the immune response to SARS-CoV-2. Where available, HLA class I and class II types were obtained from metadata supplied by the sample provider rather than from assay-based typing. Nearly every sample came with metadata listing a de-identified subject ID, COVID-19 status, age in years and sex. Subjects who had been exposed to COVID-19, were actively infected with it, or had recovered from it provided the deeply sampled blood TCRbeta repertoires that made up the dataset. The samples were drawn from two sources: the first 160 participants of the ongoing ImmuneRACE study, and 1,200 or so subjects contributed by 6 global collaborators.

The immunoSEQ Assay, a bias-controlled multiplex PCR, was used to amplify TCRbeta CDR3 regions from genomic DNA. The paper's processing steps were these. Nucleated cell counts per sample were estimated from amplification of reference gene primers within the assay. To quantify the absolute abundance of each unique TCRbeta CDR3 rearrangement, sequence reads were collapsed and filtered. For each sample, productive Simpson clonality was calculated as the square root of Simpson's diversity index across productive rearrangements. Not all clones reach the TCRdb copy of this immuneACCESS table, which keeps in-frame sequences only. Checked studies attribute under half of the gap to unresolved V genes and leave the rest unexplained. D and trimming come from the DNA, and the V and J calls and clone size come from that table. The sample includes more than 100,000 clones, with 87% observed a single time. The ten largest account for 6.2% of the sample.

What the research found in general, with its limitations: How much clinical and demographic metadata was included differed by source and by participant, and the metadata was provided uncurated.

The CDR1 and CDR2 encoded by the germline V gene are ENHRY and SYGVKD. The germline V and J ends show losses of 7 bases and 0 bases respectively, and no gene match explains 8 bases of the junction. Spanning cysteine to phenylalanine, the CDR3 consists of 18 amino acids. The only DNA kept is the CDR3, 54 bases in frame from the first base. Whole blood was collected in K2EDTA tubes by collaborating institutions according to the institutions' own protocols. For TCRbeta analysis, collaborators shipped samples in one of three forms: frozen whole blood, isolated PBMCs, or DNA extracted from either of those sample types. Concerning this clone: Which antigen it targets is not known. Base qualities were left out, and no much larger clone turns up one base away.

Material: peripheral blood. In this chain, TRBV10-3 is recombined with TRBJ2-1; 14 bases in the junction line up with TRBD2. The clonotype originates from a human donor in a cohort sampled during active COVID-19. The DNA sequence is TGTGCCATCAACGAGGGACTAGCGGGGGCCAGCTCCTACAATGAGCAGTTCTTC. Its product reads: CAINEGLAGASSYNEQFF.